The source of this T cell receptor (beta chain) is a study of shared clonotypes between healthy human individuals. TCRdb keeps only in-frame clones here, not all; method: immunoSEQ multiplex PCR. The data contain 1.5 million to 2.5 million clones, over 85% of them singletons. The CDR3 sequence is 16 residues long. CDR1 and CDR2 from the germline V gene are SGHVS and FNYEAQ. Losses at the gene ends were 5 bases for V and 1 base for J; bases not matched to a gene: 9. Naive CD8 cells, CD45RO-negative and positively selected for CCR7, excluded terminally differentiated effector memory CD45RA+ cells. The chain links TRBV7-6 to TRBJ1-2; 8 nucleotides agree with TRBD1. This sequence originates from a man younger than 35 in good health. Material: naive CD8+ T cells sorted from blood. For the CDR3, the DNA is TGTGCCAGCAGCATCAGGGGGCCTCCCCATAACTATGGCTACACCTTC. Protein: CASSIRGPPHNYGYTF. Based on the CDR3 plus reference TRBV7-6 and TRBJ1-2, the full variable domain is GAGVSQSPRYKVTKRGQDVALRCDPISGHVSLYWYRQALGQGPEFLTYFNYEAQQDKSGLPNDRFSAERPEGSISTLTIQRTEQRDSAMYRCASSIRGPPHNYGYTFGSGTRLTVV.